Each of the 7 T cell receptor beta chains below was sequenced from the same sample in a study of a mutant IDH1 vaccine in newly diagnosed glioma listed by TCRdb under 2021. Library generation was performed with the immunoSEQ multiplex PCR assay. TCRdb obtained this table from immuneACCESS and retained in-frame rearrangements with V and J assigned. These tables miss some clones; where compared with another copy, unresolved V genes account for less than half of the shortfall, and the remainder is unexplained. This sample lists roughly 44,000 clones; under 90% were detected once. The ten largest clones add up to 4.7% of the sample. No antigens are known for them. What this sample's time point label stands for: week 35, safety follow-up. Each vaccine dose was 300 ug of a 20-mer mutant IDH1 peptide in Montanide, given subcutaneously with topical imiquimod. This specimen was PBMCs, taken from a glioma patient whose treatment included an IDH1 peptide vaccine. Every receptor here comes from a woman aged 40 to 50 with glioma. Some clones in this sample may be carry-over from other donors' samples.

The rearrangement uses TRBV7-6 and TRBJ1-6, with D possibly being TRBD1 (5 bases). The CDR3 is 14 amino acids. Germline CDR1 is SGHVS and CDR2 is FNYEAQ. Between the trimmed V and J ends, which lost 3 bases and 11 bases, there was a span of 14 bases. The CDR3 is CASSLNGGGAPLHF. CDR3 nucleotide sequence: TGTGCCAGCAGCTTGAACGGCGGAGGGGCACCCCTCCACTTT.

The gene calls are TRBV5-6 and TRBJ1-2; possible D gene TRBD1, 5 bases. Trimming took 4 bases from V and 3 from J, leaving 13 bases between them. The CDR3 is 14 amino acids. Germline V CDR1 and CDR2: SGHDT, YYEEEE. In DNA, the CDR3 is TGTGCCAGCAGCCCCGTCGGGGCAGACTATGGCTACACCTTC. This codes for CASSPVGADYGYTF. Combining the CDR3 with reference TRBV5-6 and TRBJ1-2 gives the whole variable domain DAGVTQSPTHLIKTRGQQVTLRCSPKSGHDTVSWYQQALGQGPQFIFQYYEEEERQRGNFPDRFSGHQFPNYSSELNVNALLLGDSALYLCASSPVGADYGYTFGSGTRLTVV.

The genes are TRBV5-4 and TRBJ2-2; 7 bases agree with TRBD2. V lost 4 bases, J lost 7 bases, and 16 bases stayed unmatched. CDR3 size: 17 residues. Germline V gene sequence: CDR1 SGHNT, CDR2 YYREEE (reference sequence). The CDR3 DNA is TGTGCCAGCAGCCGCGGAGGCGGGAGAAACCTCGACGGGGAGCTGTTTTTT. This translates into CASSRGGGRNLDGELFF. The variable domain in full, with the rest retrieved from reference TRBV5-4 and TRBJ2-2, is ETGVTQSPTHLIKTRGQQVTLRCSSQSGHNTVSWYQQALGQGPQFIFQYYREEENGRGNFPPRFSGLQFPNYSSELNVNALELDDSALYLCASSRGGGRNLDGELFFGEGSRLTVL.

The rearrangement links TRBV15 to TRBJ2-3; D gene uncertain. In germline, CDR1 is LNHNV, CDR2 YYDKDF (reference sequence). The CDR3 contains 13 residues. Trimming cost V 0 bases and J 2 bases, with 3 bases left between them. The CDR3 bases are TGTGCCACCAGCAGAGACTCCACAGATACGCAGTATTTT. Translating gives CATSRDSTDTQYF.

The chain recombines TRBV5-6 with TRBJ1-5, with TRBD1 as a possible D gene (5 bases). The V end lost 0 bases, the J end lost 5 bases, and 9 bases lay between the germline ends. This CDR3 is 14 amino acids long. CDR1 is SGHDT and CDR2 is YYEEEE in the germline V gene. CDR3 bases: TGTGCCAGCAGCTTGGCCAGGGCTTATCAGCCCCAGCATTTT. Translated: CASSLARAYQPQHF.

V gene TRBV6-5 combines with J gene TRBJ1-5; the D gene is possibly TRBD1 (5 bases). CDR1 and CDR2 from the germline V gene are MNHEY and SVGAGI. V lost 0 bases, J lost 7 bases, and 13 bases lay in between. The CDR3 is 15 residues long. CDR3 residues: CASSYSGKRGQPQHF. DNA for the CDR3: TGTGCCAGCAGTTACTCAGGGAAACGGGGGCAGCCCCAGCATTTT.

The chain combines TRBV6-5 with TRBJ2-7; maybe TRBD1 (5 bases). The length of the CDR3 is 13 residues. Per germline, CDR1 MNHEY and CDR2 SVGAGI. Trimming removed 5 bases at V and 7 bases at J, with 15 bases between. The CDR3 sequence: CASSQQAFWEQYF. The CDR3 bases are TGTGCCAGCAGTCAACAGGCGTTCTGGGAGCAGTACTTC.